The T cell receptor (beta chain) described here comes from a study of response to subunit inactivated influenza vaccine. The study, taken as a whole, reports: Each seasonal influenza vaccination recruits few new T cells, the authors suggested.

TCRdb re-called the RT-PCR reads through MiXCR, storing one row per CDR3 protein. Here the sample spans more than 450,000 distinct CDR3 sequences, around 11% being singletons. This CDR3 spans 15 amino acids. Germline V gene sequence: CDR1 SEHNR, CDR2 FQNEAQ (reference sequence). Trimming removed 4 bases from V and 0 bases from J; junction bases left unmatched: 6. Note on this clonotype: The target antigen is unknown.

These data were also reused for a study on T cells expressing NK-cell markers. Turning to that study: The cDNA for TCR beta came from 5'RACE template switching with UMIs. The TCR beta repertoires were obtained from sorted CD3+CD56+NKG2C+, CD3+CD56+NKG2C- and CD3+CD56-NKG2C+ T cells. Seven donors tested HCMV-seropositive and one tested seronegative among the eight sequenced. In several experiments, sorting was confined to alpha-beta TCR T cells through use of an anti-gamma-delta TCR antibody.

J is TRBJ2-7 and V is TRBV7-9, with 7 positions matching TRBD1. The TCR comes from a man aged 50 or older who received an inactivated influenza vaccine. The sequencing used PBMCs from blood, collected on the day of vaccination. CDR3 nucleotides: TGTGCCAGCAGCTCCGCTGACAGGGCCTCCTACGAGCAGTACTTC. This gives the protein CASSSADRASYEQYF.